This TCR beta chain was captured in a study of OX40 agonist ivuxolimab in advanced cancers. Regarding the research as a whole: Ivuxolimab, which targeted the costimulatory receptor OX40 (CD134), was an agonistic, fully human IgG2 monoclonal antibody. Intravenous ivuxolimab was administered to patients every 2 weeks at six dose levels: 0.01, 0.1, 0.3, 1.5, 3 and 10 mg/kg. Among the roughly 54 dose-escalation patients, some 20 had hepatocellular carcinoma, approximately 15 melanoma, 9 renal cell carcinoma and 9 head and neck cancer. In the dose-escalation cohort, roughly 80% of patients were male, and the mean age was approximately 60 years, with a range of roughly 20 to 80. Prior anti-PD-1, anti-PD-L1 or anti-CTLA-4 therapy was permitted, and checkpoint inhibitors had been received by less than 45% of dose-escalation patients. Partial responses occurred in three dose-escalation patients, of whom one had hepatocellular carcinoma and two had cutaneous melanoma. Peripheral TCRbeta sequencing aimed to test whether ivuxolimab altered TCR sequence diversity and caused clonal T-cell expansion. The paper describes the monotherapy dose-escalation part (N of about 52 patients) of the phase I trial of ivuxolimab.

To sequence the TCRbeta CDR3 region, genomic DNA was isolated from the sorted cells. TCRbeta CDR3 regions were sequenced using the immunoSEQ Assay. TCRdb retrieved this table from immuneACCESS and kept in-frame rearrangements only. Not all clones are present; in checked studies, unresolved V genes account for under half, and no reason is known for the remainder. Recorded for this sample are around 100,000 clones; 90% of them occurred a single time. In total, the top ten clones hold 0.15% to 0.2% of the sample. CDR1 and CDR2 (GTSNPN, SVGIG) derive from the germline V gene (reference sequence). Between the V and J ends, shortened by 4 bases and 1 base respectively, the junction contains 13 bases. The CDR3, from cysteine to phenylalanine, totals 14 residues. The retained sequence is limited to the CDR3, 42 bases, with the frame set at the first base. About this clone: There is no known antigen for this receptor. One base away there is no much larger clone; base qualities are not given.

The trial excluded patients who had a history of autoimmune disease or who were on systemic immunosuppression. Peripheral blood for TCR sequencing was collected from all dose cohorts at baseline, on cycle 4 day 1, and on cycle 7 day 1. Samples came from an open-label, multicenter, first-in-human phase I dose-escalation trial of ivuxolimab. Adults with locally advanced or metastatic melanoma, renal cell, hepatocellular, or head and neck squamous cell carcinoma were enrolled in the trial. Before TCR sequencing, CD4+ T cells and CD8+ T cells were sorted from peripheral blood as separate populations. The research as a whole found: Low levels of normalized T-cell clonal expansion were also seen in some patients who did not respond. In partial responders in the 0.1-3.0 mg/kg groups, normalized peripheral clonal expansion was found to be among the lowest, especially among CD8+ T cells. At doses from 0.1 to 3.0 mg/kg, clonal expansion was seen in both CD4+ and CD8+ blood T cells between baseline and week 6. After ivuxolimab, CD8+ T cells had more expanded clones than CD4+ T cells on average. The antigen specificity of the clonally expanded peripheral T cells was not determined.

The source material was CD4+ or CD8+ T cells sorted from blood, sampled in a trial of the OX40 agonist ivuxolimab. The chain was built from TRBV30 and TRBJ1-1; the D gene is not confidently resolved. The clonotype was recovered from an adult with an advanced solid tumor such as melanoma, head and neck, liver or kidney cancer. The CDR3 reads CAWIALARNTEAFF. The nucleotide sequence is given as TGTGCCTGGATTGCCCTGGCCAGGAACACTGAAGCTTTCTTT.